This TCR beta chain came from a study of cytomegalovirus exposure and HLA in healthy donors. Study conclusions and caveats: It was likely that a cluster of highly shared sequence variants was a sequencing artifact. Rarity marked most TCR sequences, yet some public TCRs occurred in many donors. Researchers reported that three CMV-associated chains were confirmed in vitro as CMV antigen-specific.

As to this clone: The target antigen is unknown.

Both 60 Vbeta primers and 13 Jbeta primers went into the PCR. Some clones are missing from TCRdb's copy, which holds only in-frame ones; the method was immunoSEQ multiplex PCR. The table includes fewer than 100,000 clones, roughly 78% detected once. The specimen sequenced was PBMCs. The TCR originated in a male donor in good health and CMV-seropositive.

The CDR3 protein is CASSVNPLGLYNEQFF. In DNA form, the CDR3 reads TGTGCCAGCAGCGTAAACCCCTTGGGACTCTACAATGAGCAGTTCTTC. The chain is built from TRBV9 and TRBJ2-1, with D possibly matching TRBD2 (6 bases). The length of the CDR3 is 16 residues. Trimming cost V 1 base and J 3 bases, with 14 bases left between them. CDR1 and CDR2 from the germline V gene are SGDLS and YYNGEE.